The 22 T cell receptor beta chains in this list originate from one sample, sequenced in a study of identical twins' blood T cells. TCRdb used MiXCR to reprocess the 5' RACE reads, holding one entry per CDR3 protein. The sample shows 300,000 to 450,000 distinct CDR3 sequences, about 28% of them seen only once. The specimen sequenced was PBMCs. These receptors were taken from a woman between 18 and 49 years old in good health.

There are a few counts of this clonotype. The chain carries TRBV29-1 and TRBJ1-1; unclear D gene. The CDR3 has 12 amino acids. V lost 2 bases to trimming and J lost 6 bases, with 10 bases between them. Germline V lookup: CDR1 SQVTM, CDR2 ANQGSEA. CDR3 residues: CSVEWGGSEAFF. The CDR3 DNA is TGCAGCGTTGAATGGGGAGGGTCTGAAGCTTTCTTT. The full variable domain, completed using reference TRBV29-1 and TRBJ1-1, is SAVISQKPSRDICQRGTSLTIQCQVDSQVTMMFWYRQQPGQSLTLIATANQGSEATYESGFVIDKFPISRPNLTFSTLTVSNMSPEDSSIYLCSVEWGGSEAFFGQGTRLTVV.

The chain uses TRBV9 and TRBJ1-2, with a weak D call TRBD1 (6 bases). The CDR3 sequence is 14 residues long. V was trimmed by 4 bases and J by 5 bases, leaving 15 bases between them. Germline loops: CDR1 SGDLS, CDR2 YYNGEE. The CDR3 nucleotides read TGTGCCAGCAGCCCTCGAGGGGGGGAATATGGCTACACCTTC. Translating it yields CASSPRGGEYGYTF.

The V and J genes are TRBV2 and TRBJ1-2, with unresolved D. The CDR3 has 14 residues. The V and J ends lost 1 base and 3 bases respectively, with 9 bases between them. Germline V CDR1 and CDR2: SNHLY, FYNNEI. The CDR3 region has the DNA TGTGCCAGCAGTGAAGGGAACAGAGACTATGGCTACACCTTC. This codes for CASSEGNRDYGYTF.

This clonotype was seen more than once but under ten times. The V and J genes are TRBV20-1 and TRBJ1-3; 10 bases map to TRBD1. CDR1 and CDR2 from the germline V gene are DFQATT and SNEGSKA (reference sequence). CDR3 length: 18 residues. The junction had 14 bases not matched to a gene; V was cut back by 2 bases and J by 4 bases. In nucleotides, the CDR3 is TGCAGTGCTAGACTGCTAGGACCGGGACAGGGGCCCGGAAACACCATATATTTT. It specifies CSARLLGPGQGPGNTIYF.

In this sample, this clonotype turned up a few times. This sequence joins TRBV7-9 and TRBJ2-3; 9 nucleotides line up with TRBD1. This CDR3 spans 16 amino acids. Germline lookup yields CDR1 SEHNR and CDR2 FQNEAQ (reference sequence). The V and J ends lost 6 bases and 2 bases, in that order; junction bases with no gene match: 9. The CDR3 region has the DNA TGTGCCAGCAGTTCCGAACAGGGGGCGTACACAGATACGCAGTATTTT. It yields the protein CASSSEQGAYTDTQYF.

A few counts support this clonotype. The rearrangement uses TRBV7-9 and TRBJ2-7; no reliable D call. Per germline, CDR1 SEHNR and CDR2 FQNEAQ (reference sequence). V lost 1 base and J lost 7, with 5 bases in between. The CDR3 sequence is 11 residues long. This CDR3 is CASSLEEEQYF. The DNA for the CDR3 is TGTGCCAGCAGCTTAGAGGAGGAGCAGTACTTC.

Of note for this clonotype: One junction end disagrees with the germline gene, perhaps due to a read error. This chain links TRBV15 with TRBJ1-2; 7 positions match TRBD1. Germline assignment: CDR1 LNHNV and CDR2 YYDKDF (reference sequence). This CDR3 spans 15 amino acids. The CDR3 region is CAASKLGQTNYGYTF. CDR3 nucleotide sequence: TGTGCCGCCAGCAAATTGGGACAGACTAACTATGGCTACACCTTC. Combining the CDR3 with reference TRBV15 and TRBJ1-2 gives the whole variable domain DAMVIQNPRYQVTQFGKPVTLSCSQTLNHNVMYWYQQKSSQAPKLLFHYYDKDFNNEADTPDNFQSRRPNTSFCFLDIRSPGLGDTAMYLCAASKLGQTNYGYTFGSGTRLTVV.

This clonotype has only a few counts. The chain employs TRBV5-1 and TRBJ1-3; 7 bases fit TRBD1. Looked up from germline, CDR1 is SGHRS and CDR2 is YFSETQ. V lost 0 bases and J lost 4; bases outside the gene matches: 7. This CDR3 spans 16 amino acids. CDR3 sequence reads: CASSLDHTGVGNTIYF. CDR3 DNA: TGCGCCAGCAGCTTGGACCACACAGGGGTCGGAAACACCATATATTTT. Supplemented by reference TRBV5-1 and TRBJ1-3, the full variable domain reads KAGVTQTPRYLIKTRGQQVTLSCSPISGHRSVSWYQQTPGQGLQFLFEYFSETQRNKGNFPGRFSGRQFSNSRSEMNVSTLELGDSALYLCASSLDHTGVGNTIYFGEGSWLTVV.

The V call is TRBV5-5, the J call TRBJ1-4; D gene ambiguous. V dropped 4 bases and J dropped 5 bases, with 9 bases sitting between them. Germline V gives CDR1 SGHKS, CDR2 YYEKEE (reference sequence). This CDR3 has 13 residues. The CDR3 DNA is TGTGCCAGCAGCCGGTCCTCAAATGAAAAACTGTTTTTT. It codes for CASSRSSNEKLFF.

The CDR3 spells CASSVDWTIHTDTQYF. CDR3 in DNA: TGTGCCAGCAGCGTAGATTGGACTATACACACAGATACGCAGTATTTT. V and J are TRBV9 and TRBJ2-3, with D maybe TRBD2 (6 bases). Germline lookup yields CDR1 SGDLS and CDR2 YYNGEE. The CDR3 has 16 residues. The V and J ends lost 0 bases and 2 bases respectively, with 13 bases between them.

The V gene is TRBV5-1, the J gene TRBJ2-2; D not resolved. Germline-derived CDR1 and CDR2 are SGHRS and YFSETQ. With 0 bases removed from V and 6 bases from J, the gap between germline ends came to 6 bases. This CDR3 spans 13 amino acids. CDR3 DNA sequence: TGCGCCAGCAGCTTGGAGTGGGCCGGGGAGCTGTTTTTT. Translation: CASSLEWAGELFF.

This clonotype was counted at least ten times. The rearrangement joins TRBV6-6 to TRBJ1-4; TRBD1 aligns across 7 bases. CDR1 and CDR2 (germline): MNHNY, SVGAGI (reference sequence). With V trimmed by 6 bases and J by 10 bases, 14 bases remained unmatched. This CDR3 contains 15 residues. CDR3 sequence reads: CASSPDRVKGGKLFF. The CDR3 DNA reads TGTGCCAGCAGCCCCGACAGGGTTAAAGGTGGAAAACTGTTTTTT.

In the case of this clonotype: The junction departs from the called germline gene at one end, perhaps through a read error. The rearrangement links TRBV11-2 to TRBJ2-3; D remains unclear. This CDR3 is built from 11 residues. Germline V lookup: CDR1 SGHAT, CDR2 FQNNGV. Written as DNA, the CDR3 is TGTACCAGCAGCTTATCAGATACGCAGTATTTT. Its translation is CTSSLSDTQYF. Supplemented by reference TRBV11-2 and TRBJ2-3, the full variable domain reads EAGVAQSPRYKIIEKRQSVAFWCNPISGHATLYWYQQILGQGPKLLIQFQNNGVVDDSQLPKDRFSAERLKGVDSTLKIQPAKLEDSAVYLCTSSLSDTQYFGPGTRLTVL.

V and J are TRBV28 and TRBJ1-4; TRBD1 matches at 7 bases. This CDR3 is 12 amino acids long. After removal of 7 bases from V and 8 bases from J, the junction contained 4 bases not matched to a gene. Germline V gene lookup returns CDR1 MDHEN and CDR2 SYDVKM. CDR3 residues: CASTQGGEKLFF. The CDR3 DNA reads as TGTGCCAGCACGCAGGGGGGAGAAAAACTGTTTTTT.

V gene TRBV27 combines with J gene TRBJ1-6, with D perhaps matching TRBD1 (6 bases). CDR3 size: 13 residues. Germline V gene data show CDR1 as MNHEY and CDR2 as SMNVEV (reference sequence). Trimming removed 4 bases at V and 10 bases at J, with 11 bases between. The CDR3 DNA follows: TGTGCCAGCAGTTCAGTAAGGGGGTCACCCCTCCACTTT. This encodes CASSSVRGSPLHF.

This clonotype was observed a single time. The rearrangement uses TRBV5-1 and TRBJ2-1, with a tentative D call TRBD1 (5 bases). The CDR3 consists of 14 residues. The germline V gene has CDR1 SGHRS and CDR2 YFSETQ. V lost 4 bases to trimming and J lost 8 bases, with 16 bases between them. In DNA, the CDR3 is TGCGCCAGCAGCCCCCGACCCGCCAGGGATGAGCAGTTCTTC. It is translated as CASSPRPARDEQFF.

This clonotype was seen repeatedly, ten times or more. The V gene is TRBV9, the J gene TRBJ1-4; D gene uncertain. This CDR3 has 15 amino acids. V lost 3 bases to trimming and J lost 0 bases, with 9 bases between them. CDR1 SGDLS and CDR2 YYNGEE come from the germline V gene. CDR3 amino acids: CASSAHGATNEKLFF. DNA for the CDR3: TGTGCCAGCAGCGCCCACGGTGCAACTAATGAAAAACTGTTTTTT.

This clonotype has just a few counts. The gene calls are TRBV20-1 and TRBJ2-2, with 8 bases lining up with TRBD1. Per germline, CDR1 DFQATT and CDR2 SNEGSKA (reference sequence). With 4 bases clipped from V and 6 bases from J, the junction kept 13 bases outside the gene matches. The CDR3 runs 16 residues. CDR3 DNA sequence: TGCAGTGCTACACTATCTGGCAGGGGGCGCCCCGGGGAGCTGTTTTTT. Translated: CSATLSGRGRPGELFF.

In this sample, this clonotype turned up many times. V usage is TRBV29-1 and J usage is TRBJ2-3, with D hard to call. Per the germline V gene, CDR1 is SQVTM and CDR2 is ANQGSEA. V dropped 5 bases and J dropped 0 bases, with 6 bases sitting between them. CDR3 size: 12 residues. CDR3: CSVPASTDTQYF. The CDR3 DNA is TGCAGCGTTCCGGCTAGCACAGATACGCAGTATTTT.

V is TRBV30 and J is TRBJ1-4; a weak D match, TRBD1 (5 bases). The CDR3 loop spans 15 amino acids. Germline V gene data show CDR1 as GTSNPN and CDR2 as SVGIG (reference sequence). V shed 4 bases and J shed 5 bases, with 17 bases lying between them. The CDR3: CAWKVHGTLNEKLFF. The CDR3 DNA reads TGTGCCTGGAAGGTCCACGGGACGTTAAATGAAAAACTGTTTTTT.

In its sample, this clonotype was seen a few times. V is TRBV3-1 and J is TRBJ2-5; 7 bases line up with TRBD2. The CDR3 has 16 residues. Germline V gene lookup returns CDR1 LGHDT and CDR2 YNNKEL (reference sequence). Trimming cost V 1 base and J 2 bases; bases outside gene matches: 7. The CDR3 region has the DNA TGTGCCAGCAGCCAAGGATACAGCGGGGTACAAGAGACCCAGTACTTC. It codes for CASSQGYSGVQETQYF.

Regarding this clonotype: Its ends do not fully match the called genes, so a read error is possible. J is TRBJ1-1 and V is TRBV7-9; weak D call: TRBD1 (5 bases). The CDR3 length is 15 residues. In germline, CDR1 is SEHNR, CDR2 FQNEAQ (reference sequence). The CDR3 nucleotides read TGCGCCAGCGGCCCGAATGAGGGAAGGGGCACTGAAGCTTTCTTT. This codes for CASGPNEGRGTEAFF. The full variable domain, with the rest looked up from reference TRBV7-9 and TRBJ1-1, is DTGVSQNPRHKITKRGQNVTFRCDPISEHNRLYWYRQTLGQGPEFLTYFQNEAQLEKSRLLSDRFSAERPKGSFSTLEIQRTEQGDSAMYLCASGPNEGRGTEAFFGQGTRLTVV.